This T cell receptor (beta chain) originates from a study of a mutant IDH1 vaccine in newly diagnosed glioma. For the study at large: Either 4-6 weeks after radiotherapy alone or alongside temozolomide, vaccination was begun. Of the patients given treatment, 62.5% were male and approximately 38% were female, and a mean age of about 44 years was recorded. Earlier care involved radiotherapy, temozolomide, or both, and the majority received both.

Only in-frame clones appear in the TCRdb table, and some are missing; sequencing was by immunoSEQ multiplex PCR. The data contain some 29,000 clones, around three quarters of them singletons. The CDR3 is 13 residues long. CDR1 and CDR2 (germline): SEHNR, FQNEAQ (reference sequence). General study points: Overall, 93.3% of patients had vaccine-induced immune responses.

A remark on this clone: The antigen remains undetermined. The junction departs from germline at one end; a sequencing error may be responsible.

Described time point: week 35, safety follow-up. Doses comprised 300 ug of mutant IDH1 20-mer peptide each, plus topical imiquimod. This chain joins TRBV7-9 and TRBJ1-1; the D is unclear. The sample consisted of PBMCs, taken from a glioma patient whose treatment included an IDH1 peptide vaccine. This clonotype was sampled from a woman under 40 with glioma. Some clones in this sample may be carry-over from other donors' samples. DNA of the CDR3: TGTGCCAGCAGCTTAAAAGGGAACGCTGAAGCTTTCTTT. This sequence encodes CASSLKGNAEAFF.